This TCR beta chain stems from a study of T cell repertoires in aging, cancer and after chemotherapy. Looked up from germline, CDR1 is KGHSH and CDR2 is LQKENI. Trimming removed 3 bases at V and 7 bases at J, with 10 bases between. This CDR3 is 13 amino acids long. A mixed TRB-A/B primer pool amplified rearranged TRB by multiplex touch-down PCR. TCRdb re-called the multiplex PCR reads with MiXCR, one entry per CDR3 protein. The sample carries some 4,300 distinct CDR3 sequences, about a quarter recorded once. Amplification of TCR beta used genomic DNA extracted from peripheral blood. Judged by abundance, this clonotype is medium-sized.

Sequences were obtained from blood. This chain joins TRBV18 and TRBJ2-1; D may be TRBD2 (5 bases). This sequence originates from a human donor with a blood cancer. The CDR3 reads CASSPTTKNEQFF. The CDR3 DNA is TGTGCCAGCTCACCGACTACCAAGAATGAGCAGTTCTTC. The full variable domain, completed using reference TRBV18 and TRBJ2-1, is NAGVMQNPRHLVRRRGQEARLRCSPMKGHSHVYWYRQLPEEGLKFMVYLQKENIIDESGMPKERFSAEFPKEGPSILRIQQVVRGDSAAYFCASSPTTKNEQFFGPGTRLTVL.